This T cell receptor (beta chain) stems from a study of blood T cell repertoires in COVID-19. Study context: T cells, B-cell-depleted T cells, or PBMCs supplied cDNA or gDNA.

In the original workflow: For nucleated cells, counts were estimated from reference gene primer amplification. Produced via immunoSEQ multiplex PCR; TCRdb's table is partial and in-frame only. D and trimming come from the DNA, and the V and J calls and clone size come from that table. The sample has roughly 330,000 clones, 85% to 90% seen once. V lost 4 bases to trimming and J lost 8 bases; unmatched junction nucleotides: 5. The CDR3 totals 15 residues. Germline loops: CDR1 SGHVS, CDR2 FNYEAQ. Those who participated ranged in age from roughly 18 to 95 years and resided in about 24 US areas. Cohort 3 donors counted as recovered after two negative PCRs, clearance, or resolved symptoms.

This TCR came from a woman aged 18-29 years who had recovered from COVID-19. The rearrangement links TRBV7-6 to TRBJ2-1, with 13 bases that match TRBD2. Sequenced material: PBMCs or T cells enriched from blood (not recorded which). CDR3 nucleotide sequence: TGTGCCAGCAGCTCCCGACTAGCGGGGGGAGATGAGCAGTTCTTC. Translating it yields CASSSRLAGGDEQFF.